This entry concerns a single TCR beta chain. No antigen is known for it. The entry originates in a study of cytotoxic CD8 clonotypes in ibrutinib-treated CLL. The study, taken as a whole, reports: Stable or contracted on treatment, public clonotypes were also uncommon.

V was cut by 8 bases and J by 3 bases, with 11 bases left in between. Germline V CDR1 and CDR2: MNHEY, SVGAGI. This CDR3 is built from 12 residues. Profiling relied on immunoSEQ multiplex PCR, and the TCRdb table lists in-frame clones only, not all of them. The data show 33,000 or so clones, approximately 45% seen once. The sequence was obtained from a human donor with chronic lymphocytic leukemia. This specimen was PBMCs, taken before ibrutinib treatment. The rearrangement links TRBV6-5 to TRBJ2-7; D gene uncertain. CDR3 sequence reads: CASGSDNYEQYF. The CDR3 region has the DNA TGTGCCAGCGGTTCGGATAACTACGAGCAGTACTTC.